The 4 T cell receptor beta chains listed next were all sequenced from one sample in a study of technical replicates of blood from a handful of donors (dated by TCRdb to the late 2010s). The library was built by means of the immunoSEQ multiplex PCR assay. As stored in TCRdb, this immuneACCESS dataset retains in-frame rearrangements with V and J assigned. A fraction of the clones does not appear; measured against another copy, unresolved V genes explain less than half of the discrepancy, and the remainder lacks a known reason. The sample has around 80,000 clones on record, 95% to 98% of them singletons. The top ten clonotypes cover approximately 0.15% of the sample. The sequenced sample consisted of T cells isolated from PBMCs. These receptors were collected from a human donor in good health.

The DNA for the CDR3 is TGCGCCAGCAGCTTGGTTCCCGGAGAGCGGGAGTATGGCTACACCTTC. Translating gives CASSLVPGEREYGYTF. V and J are TRBV5-1 and TRBJ1-2; D remains unclear. The CDR3 length is 16 residues. The V and J ends lost 0 bases and 5 bases respectively, with 17 bases between them. Per the germline V gene, CDR1 is SGHRS and CDR2 is YFSETQ.

The genes are TRBV5-5 and TRBJ1-5, with a possible D match to TRBD1 (5 bases). In germline, CDR1 is SGHKS, CDR2 YYEKEE (reference sequence). Trimming shortened V by 2 bases and J by 10 bases, and 19 bases separated the two germline ends. CDR3 length: 15 residues. CDR3 region: CASSLGARREDPQHF. The CDR3 region has the DNA TGTGCCAGCAGCTTAGGGGCGCGGCGAGAGGATCCCCAGCATTTT.

Notes on this clone: Additional DNA sequences in this sample encode the identical CDR3. The chain carries TRBV5-1 and TRBJ2-7; 10 bases line up with TRBD2. CDR3 length equals 15 residues. The V segment lost 2 bases and the J segment 1 base; nucleotides outside the gene matches: 3. Germline-derived CDR1 and CDR2 are SGHRS and YFSETQ. CDR3 coding DNA: TGCGCCAGCAGCTTATCTAGCGGGAGTTCCTACGAGCAGTACTTC. Translating it yields CASSLSSGSSYEQYF.

V gene TRBV6-1 combines with J gene TRBJ2-7; 8 nucleotides align to TRBD2. The CDR3 has 17 residues. V gave up 4 bases and J gave up 2 bases; unmatched junction bases: 13. The V gene's germline CDR1 is MNHNS and CDR2 SASEGT. The CDR3 DNA follows: TGTGCCAGCAGTGCGCGGGGGGCCGACAGAAATACCTACGAGCAGTACTTC. Translation: CASSARGADRNTYEQYF.